Detailed here is one T cell receptor beta chain. This record belongs to a study of blood T cell repertoires in COVID-19. Turning to the study itself: The samples span acute and convalescent COVID-19 from the United States, Italy and Spain. T cells, B-cell-depleted T cells, or PBMCs provided the cDNA or gDNA that served as material.

Measured with immunoSEQ multiplex PCR; TCRdb has only the in-frame clones, and not every one. The repertoire has approximately 200,000 clones, approximately 85% of them found once; the top ten carry about 3%. The CDR3 spans 15 residues. The V end was cut by 6 bases, the J end by 4 bases, with 19 bases between. Looked up from germline, CDR1 is MDHEN and CDR2 is SYDVKM. The receptor comes from a man aged 50 to 59 who had recovered from COVID-19. The genes are TRBV28 and TRBJ2-7, with D perhaps matching TRBD1 (5 bases). The sample taken for sequencing was peripheral blood. CDR3 region: CASRDTAYRPYEQYF. CDR3 sequence (DNA): TGTGCCAGCAGGGACACCGCATACCGGCCTTACGAGCAGTACTTC.